A selection of T cell receptor beta chains follows, all from one sample in a study of cytomegalovirus exposure and HLA in healthy donors. Here immunoSEQ multiplex PCR was the method, and the copy in TCRdb shows in-frame clones only, minus some. The data show around 170,000 clones, more than 65% seen once. The sample taken for sequencing was PBMCs. The receptor set was obtained from a woman between 25 and 40 years old in good health and CMV-seropositive. CDR3s include the opening cysteine and the closing phenylalanine or tryptophan. The D gene is left open where the match is weak. Only some rows state a clone size, as once, few, many or a class for expanded clones.

clone_size,j_call,d_call,v_call,cdr3_aa,cdr3_nt
-,TRBJ1-1,TRBD1,TRBV6-1,CASSGDRGRDTEAFF,TGTGCCAGCAGTGGAGACAGGGGGCGAGACACTGAAGCTTTCTTT
-,TRBJ2-1,-,TRBV28,CASSKSRGYNEQFF,TGTGCCAGCAGTAAATCCCGGGGGTACAATGAGCAGTTCTTC
-,TRBJ1-5,TRBD1,TRBV27,CASRRGQGEVYGNQPQHF,TGTGCCAGCAGACGGGGACAGGGTGAAGTTTACGGCAATCAGCCCCAGCATTTT
few,TRBJ1-3,TRBD1,TRBV9,CASSVGVRDSAGNTIYF,TGTGCCAGCAGCGTAGGGGTGCGGGACAGTGCTGGAAACACCATATATTTT
-,TRBJ2-1,-,TRBV7-6,CASSLKGVHEQFF,TGTGCCAGCAGCTTAAAGGGGGTCCATGAGCAGTTCTTC
-,TRBJ2-7,-,TRBV5-6,CASSRRGAHEQYF,TGTGCCAGCAGCCGCCGGGGGGCCCACGAGCAGTACTTC
-,TRBJ2-1,TRBD2,TRBV5-8,CAVGGLTGTSGFHEQFF,TGTGCCGTCGGTGGCTTAACCGGGACTAGCGGTTTCCATGAGCAGTTCTTC
-,TRBJ1-2,TRBD1,TRBV7-9,CASSFPLPGQGIYAF,TGTGCCAGCAGCTTCCCCCTACCGGGACAGGGCATATACGCCTTC
-,TRBJ2-1,TRBD1,TRBV7-2,CASSFKAGTGYNEQFF,TGTGCCAGCAGCTTCAAGGCCGGGACAGGGTACAATGAGCAGTTCTTC
few,TRBJ1-2,-,TRBV9,CASSVGLGTNYGYTF,TGTGCCAGCAGCGTCGGGTTGGGTACTAACTATGGCTACACCTTC
-,TRBJ2-7,TRBD1,TRBV28,CASSLGQGALEQYF,TGTGCCAGCAGTTTAGGACAGGGGGCTCTAGAGCAGTACTTC
-,TRBJ1-5,-,TRBV28,CAIQTYLSNQPQHF,TGTGCCATCCAGACATACCTTAGCAATCAGCCCCAGCATTTT
-,TRBJ2-7,TRBD1,TRBV9,CASSVDDREWVGQYF,TGTGCCAGCAGCGTAGATGACAGGGAATGGGTGGGGCAGTACTTC
-,TRBJ2-2,-,TRBV6-1,CASSESVGVTRGGGELFF,TGTGCCAGCAGTGAATCCGTCGGGGTCACGAGGGGGGGCGGGGAGCTGTTTTTT
-,TRBJ1-5,-,TRBV7-2,CASSDYGGRQPQHF,TGTGCCAGCAGTGATTACGGAGGCCGACAGCCCCAGCATTTT
-,TRBJ1-1,-,TRBV11-2,CASSPRGWEGGNTEAFF,TGTGCCAGCAGCCCGAGAGGGTGGGAGGGGGGGAACACTGAAGCTTTCTTT
-,TRBJ1-5,-,TRBV2,CASSAERQQPQHF,TGTGCCAGCAGTGCGGAGAGGCAGCAGCCCCAGCATTTT
few,TRBJ2-1,TRBD1,TRBV6-5,CASRDRGRNNEQFF,TGTGCCAGCAGGGACAGGGGGCGAAACAATGAGCAGTTCTTC
few,TRBJ1-4,-,TRBV5-1,CASSFRGGDEEKLFF,TGCGCCAGCAGCTTTCGGGGCGGGGATGAGGAAAAACTGTTTTTT
few,TRBJ2-7,TRBD1,TRBV30,CAWGQGGYEQYF,TGTGCCTGGGGACAGGGGGGCTACGAGCAGTACTTC
-,TRBJ2-7,-,TRBV11-3,CASSLVGGAQEQYF,TGTGCCAGCAGCTTAGTGGGGGGGGCGCAAGAGCAGTACTTC
few,TRBJ1-4,-,TRBV5-1,CASSLRSTNEKLFF,TGCGCCAGCAGCTTGCGGTCAACTAATGAAAAACTGTTTTTT
-,TRBJ2-5,TRBD1,TRBV7-7,CASSTDRGQETQYF,TGTGCCAGCAGCACAGACAGGGGACAAGAGACCCAGTACTTC
-,TRBJ2-2,TRBD1,TRBV28,CASLDRTNTGELFF,TGTGCCAGCTTGGACAGGACGAACACCGGGGAGCTGTTTTTT
-,TRBJ1-1,-,TRBV6-5,CASIPPTGRNTEAFF,TGTGCCAGCATCCCCCCCACAGGGAGAAACACTGAAGCTTTCTTT
-,TRBJ2-3,-,TRBV5-4,CASSLVSAGADTQYF,TGTGCCAGCAGCTTGGTTTCGGCAGGCGCAGATACGCAGTATTTT
few,TRBJ1-3,-,TRBV10-1,CASSHPEASSGNTIYF,TGCGCCAGCAGCCACCCGGAAGCGAGCTCTGGAAACACCATATATTTT
-,TRBJ2-1,-,TRBV19,CASSKRGNEQFF,TGTGCCAGTAGCAAGAGAGGTAATGAGCAGTTCTTC